Listed below are T cell receptor beta chains from one sample, sequenced in a study of T-cell reconstitution after alpha-beta-depleted transplantation in children. A single record per CDR3 protein comes from TCRdb applying MiXCR to the PCR reads. Found here are some 840,000 distinct CDR3 sequences, about 16% of them singletons; the top ten hold about 5%. The material was PBMCs, mostly from graft donor cells, obtained 360 days after TCRalphabeta/CD19-depleted stem cell transplant. These receptors came from a male patient aged 10-17 years who had a stem cell transplant for acute lymphoblastic leukemia, so the T cells may come from the graft donor. Each CDR3 is given with its conserved first and last residue. D genes are given only for firm matches. Only part of the rows carry a size: once, few, many, or a class if the clone is expanded.

j_call d_call clone_size v_call cdr3_aa cdr3_nt
TRBJ2-7 TRBD1 many TRBV29-1 CSAGDSYEQYF TGCAGCGCTGGGGACAGCTACGAGCAGTACTTC
TRBJ2-3 TRBD1 . TRBV4-1 CASSTLHRGTDTQNF TGCGCCAGCAGCACTCTCCACAGGGGGACAGATACGCAGAATTTT
TRBJ2-3 TRBD1 . TRBV6-2/TRBV6-3 CASRRQGEVDTQYF TGTGCCAGCCGAAGACAGGGGGAGGTAGATACGCAGTATTTT
TRBJ2-3 . . TRBV5-5 CASSPMAWGTDTQYF TGTGCCAGCAGCCCCATGGCCTGGGGCACAGATACGCAGTATTTT
TRBJ2-4 . few TRBV29-1 CSVGLVAKNIQYF TGCAGCGTTGGTTTGGTCGCCAAAAACATTCAGTACTTC
TRBJ2-4 . . TRBV7-6 CASSLVGGEEDIQYF TGTGCCAGCAGCTTAGTCGGTGGGGAGGAGGACATTCAGTACTTC
TRBJ2-4 TRBD2 . TRBV11-2 CASSPPPGVSGRAGYIQYF TGTGCCAGCAGCCCCCCCCCGGGGGTTAGCGGGAGGGCCGGATACATTCAGTACTTC
TRBJ1-4 . many TRBV29-1 CSVRINEKLFF TGCAGCGTTAGAATCAATGAAAAACTGTTTTTT
TRBJ2-1 TRBD2 few TRBV9 CASSRGLAGGAEQFF TGTGCCAGCAGCCGGGGACTAGCGGGAGGAGCTGAGCAGTTCTTC
TRBJ1-1 TRBD1 . TRBV3-1 CASSQDRPGQGTEAFF TGTGCCAGCAGCCAAGATAGACCAGGACAGGGGACTGAAGCTTTCTTT